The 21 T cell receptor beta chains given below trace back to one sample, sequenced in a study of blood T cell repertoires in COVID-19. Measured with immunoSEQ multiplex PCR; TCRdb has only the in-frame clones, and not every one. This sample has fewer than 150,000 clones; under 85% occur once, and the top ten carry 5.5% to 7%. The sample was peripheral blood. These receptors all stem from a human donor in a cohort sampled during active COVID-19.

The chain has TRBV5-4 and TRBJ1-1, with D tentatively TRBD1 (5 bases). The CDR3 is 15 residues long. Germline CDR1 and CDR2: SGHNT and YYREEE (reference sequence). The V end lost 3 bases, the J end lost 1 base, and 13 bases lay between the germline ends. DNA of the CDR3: TGTGCCAGCAGCTCCCAGCTTGGACAGAACACTGAAGCTTTCTTT. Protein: CASSSQLGQNTEAFF.

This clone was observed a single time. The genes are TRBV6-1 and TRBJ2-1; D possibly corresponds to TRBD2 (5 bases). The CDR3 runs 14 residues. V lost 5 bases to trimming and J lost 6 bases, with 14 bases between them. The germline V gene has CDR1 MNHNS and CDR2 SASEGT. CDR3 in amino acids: CASSYSVRSNEQFF. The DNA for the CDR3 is TGTGCCAGCAGTTATAGCGTCCGCTCCAATGAGCAGTTCTTC.

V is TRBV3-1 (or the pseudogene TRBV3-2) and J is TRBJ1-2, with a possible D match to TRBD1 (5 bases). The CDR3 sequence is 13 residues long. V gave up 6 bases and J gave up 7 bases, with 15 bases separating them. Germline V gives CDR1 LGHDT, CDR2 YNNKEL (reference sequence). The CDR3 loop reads CASRPPGGGGYTF. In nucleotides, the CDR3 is TGTGCCAGCAGACCGCCGGGCGGGGGTGGCTACACCTTC.

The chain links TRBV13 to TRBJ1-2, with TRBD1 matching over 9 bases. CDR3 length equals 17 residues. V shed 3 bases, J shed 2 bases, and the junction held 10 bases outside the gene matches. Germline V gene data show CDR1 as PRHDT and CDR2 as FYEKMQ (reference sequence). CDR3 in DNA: TGTGCCAGCAGCTTCCTAACTCCGACAGGGGGAAACTATGGCTACACCTTC. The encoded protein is CASSFLTPTGGNYGYTF.

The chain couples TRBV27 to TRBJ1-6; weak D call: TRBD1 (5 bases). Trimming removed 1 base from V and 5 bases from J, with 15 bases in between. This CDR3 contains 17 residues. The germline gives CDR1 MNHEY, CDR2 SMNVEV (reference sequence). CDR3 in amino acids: CASSLYYQGLDNSPLHF. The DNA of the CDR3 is TGTGCCAGCAGTTTATATTACCAGGGATTGGATAATTCACCCCTCCACTTT.

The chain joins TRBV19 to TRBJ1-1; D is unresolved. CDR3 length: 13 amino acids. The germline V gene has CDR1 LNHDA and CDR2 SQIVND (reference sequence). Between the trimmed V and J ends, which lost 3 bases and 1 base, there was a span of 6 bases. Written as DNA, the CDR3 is TGTGCCAGTAGTATTTACAGGAACACTGAAGCTTTCTTT. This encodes CASSIYRNTEAFF.

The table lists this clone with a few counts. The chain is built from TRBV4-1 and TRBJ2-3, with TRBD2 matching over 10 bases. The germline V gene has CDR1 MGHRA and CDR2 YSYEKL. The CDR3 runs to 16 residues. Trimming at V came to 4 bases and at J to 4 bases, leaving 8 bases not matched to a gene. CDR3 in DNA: TGCGCCAGCAGCCCTATGAGCGGGGGGGGCCCAGATACGCAGTATTTT. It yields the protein CASSPMSGGGPDTQYF.

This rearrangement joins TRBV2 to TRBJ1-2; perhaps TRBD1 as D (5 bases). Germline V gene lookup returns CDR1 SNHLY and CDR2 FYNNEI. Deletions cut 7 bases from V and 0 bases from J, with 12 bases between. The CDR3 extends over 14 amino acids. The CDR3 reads CASIAGLTNYGYTF. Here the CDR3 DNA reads TGTGCCAGCATCGCAGGGTTAACTAACTATGGCTACACCTTC.

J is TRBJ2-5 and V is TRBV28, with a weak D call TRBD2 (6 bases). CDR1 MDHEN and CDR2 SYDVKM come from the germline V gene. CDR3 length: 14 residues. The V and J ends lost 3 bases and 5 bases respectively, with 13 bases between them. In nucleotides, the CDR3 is TGTGCCAGCAGTTTGCGGGACGCCAGGGAGACCCAGTACTTC. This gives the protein CASSLRDARETQYF. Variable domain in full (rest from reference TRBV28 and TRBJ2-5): DVKVTQSSRYLVKRTGEKVFLECVQDMDHENMFWYRQDPGLGLRLIYFSYDVKMKEKGDIPEGYSVSREKKERFSLILESASTNQTSMYLCASSLRDARETQYFGPGTRLLVL.

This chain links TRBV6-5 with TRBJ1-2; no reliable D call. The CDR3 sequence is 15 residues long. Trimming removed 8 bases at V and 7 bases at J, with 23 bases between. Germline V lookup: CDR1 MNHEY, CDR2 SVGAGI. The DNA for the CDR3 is TGTGCCAGCCGCGGGAGGGTGGATGTTTCGGGTGGCTACACCTTC. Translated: CASRGRVDVSGGYTF.

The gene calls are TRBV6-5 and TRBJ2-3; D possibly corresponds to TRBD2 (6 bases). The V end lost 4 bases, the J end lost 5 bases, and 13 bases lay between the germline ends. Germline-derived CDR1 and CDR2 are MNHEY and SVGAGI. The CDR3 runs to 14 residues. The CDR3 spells CASSLGEAGDTQYF. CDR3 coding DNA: TGTGCCAGCAGTTTAGGGGAAGCGGGAGATACGCAGTATTTT.

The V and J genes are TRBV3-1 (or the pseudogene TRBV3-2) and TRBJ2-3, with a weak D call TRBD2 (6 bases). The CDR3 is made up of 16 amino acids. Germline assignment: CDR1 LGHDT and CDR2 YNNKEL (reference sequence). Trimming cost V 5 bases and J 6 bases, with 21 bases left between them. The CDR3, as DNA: TGTGCCAGCAGCAAAAGAGCGGGCCTTACCGGGGATACGCAGTATTTT. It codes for CASSKRAGLTGDTQYF.

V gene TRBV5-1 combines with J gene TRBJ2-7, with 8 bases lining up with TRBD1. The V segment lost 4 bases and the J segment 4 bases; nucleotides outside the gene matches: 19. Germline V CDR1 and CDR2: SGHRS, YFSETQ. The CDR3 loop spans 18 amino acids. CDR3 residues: CASSLLGMSRYRGYEQYF. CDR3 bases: TGCGCCAGCAGCCTCTTGGGAATGTCAAGGTACAGGGGGTACGAGCAGTACTTC.

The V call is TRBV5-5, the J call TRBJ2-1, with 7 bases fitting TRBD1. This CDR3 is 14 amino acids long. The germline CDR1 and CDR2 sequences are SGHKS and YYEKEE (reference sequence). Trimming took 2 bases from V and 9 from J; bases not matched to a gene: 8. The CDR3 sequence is CASSFFDREGEQFF. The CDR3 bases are TGTGCCAGCAGCTTTTTCGACAGGGAAGGTGAGCAGTTCTTC.

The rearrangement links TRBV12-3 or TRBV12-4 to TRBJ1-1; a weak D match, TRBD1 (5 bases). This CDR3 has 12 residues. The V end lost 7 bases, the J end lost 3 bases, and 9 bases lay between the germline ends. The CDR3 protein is CASIKQDTEAFF. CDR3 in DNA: TGTGCCAGCATCAAACAGGACACTGAAGCTTTCTTT.

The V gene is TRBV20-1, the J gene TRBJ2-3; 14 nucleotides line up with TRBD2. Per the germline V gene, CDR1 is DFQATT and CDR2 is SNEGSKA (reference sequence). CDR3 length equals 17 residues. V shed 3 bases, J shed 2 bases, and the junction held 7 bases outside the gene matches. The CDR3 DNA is TGCAGTGCTAGTTTTGGGACTAGCGGGGGATTCACAGATACGCAGTATTTT. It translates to CSASFGTSGGFTDTQYF.

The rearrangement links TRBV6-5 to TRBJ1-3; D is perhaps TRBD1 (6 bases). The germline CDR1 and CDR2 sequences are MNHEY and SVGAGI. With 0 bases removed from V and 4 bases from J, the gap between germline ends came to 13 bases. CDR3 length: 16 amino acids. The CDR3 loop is CASSYSLVTGGNTIYF. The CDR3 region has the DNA TGTGCCAGCAGTTACTCGTTAGTCACAGGGGGAAACACCATATATTTT.

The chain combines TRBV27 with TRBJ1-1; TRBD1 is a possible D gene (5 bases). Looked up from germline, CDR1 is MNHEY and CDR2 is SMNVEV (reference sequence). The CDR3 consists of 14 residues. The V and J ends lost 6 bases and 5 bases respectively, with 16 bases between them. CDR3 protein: CASSEQAPRTEAFF. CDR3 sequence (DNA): TGTGCCAGCAGCGAACAGGCCCCAAGGACTGAAGCTTTCTTT.

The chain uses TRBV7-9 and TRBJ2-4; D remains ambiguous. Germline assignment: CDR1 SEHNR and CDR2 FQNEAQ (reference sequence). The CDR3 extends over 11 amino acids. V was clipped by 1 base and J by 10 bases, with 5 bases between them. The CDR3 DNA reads TGTGCCAGCAGCTTAGAATCTATTCAGTACTTC. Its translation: CASSLESIQYF.

The CDR3: CASSPPDRVDTEAFF. CDR3 nucleotides: TGTGCCAGCTCACCACCCGACAGGGTTGACACTGAAGCTTTCTTT. The genes are TRBV18 and TRBJ1-1; the match to TRBD1 covers 7 bases. The CDR3 length is 15 residues. The germline V gene has CDR1 KGHSH and CDR2 LQKENI. The V gene end was trimmed by 0 bases and the J gene end by 3 bases; junction bases not matched to a gene: 4.

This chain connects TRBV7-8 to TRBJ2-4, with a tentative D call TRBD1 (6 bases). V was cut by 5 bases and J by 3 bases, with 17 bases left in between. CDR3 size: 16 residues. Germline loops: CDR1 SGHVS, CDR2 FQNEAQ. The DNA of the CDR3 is TGTGCCAGCAGCATAGGGGGTGGGGCAGACAAAAACATTCAGTACTTC. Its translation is CASSIGGGADKNIQYF.